The 24 T cell receptor beta chains given below trace back to one sample, sequenced in a study of cytomegalovirus exposure and HLA in healthy donors. Use of 60 Vbeta and 13 Jbeta primers characterized the PCR. Sequenced by immunoSEQ multiplex PCR; TCRdb stores in-frame clones only, minus some. Of tens of thousands of clones listed, about 67% are singletons. Sample: PBMCs. These receptors were taken from a man aged 25-40 years in good health and CMV-seronegative.

The J gene is TRBJ1-4, the V gene TRBV11-2, with TRBD1 as a possible D gene (6 bases). Trimming stripped 6 bases from V and 4 bases from J, with 18 bases between. Germline assignment: CDR1 SGHAT and CDR2 FQNNGV. The length of the CDR3 is 16 residues. The CDR3 reads CASSKAGAGLNEKLFF. The CDR3 DNA reads TGTGCCAGCAGTAAGGCGGGGGCAGGACTTAATGAAAAACTGTTTTTT. Together with reference TRBV11-2 and TRBJ1-4, the CDR3 gives the full variable domain: EAGVAQSPRYKIIEKRQSVAFWCNPISGHATLYWYQQILGQGPKLLIQFQNNGVVDDSQLPKDRFSAERLKGVDSTLKIQPAKLEDSAVYLCASSKAGAGLNEKLFFGSGTQLSVL.

This clone was seen a few times. This rearrangement joins TRBV9 to TRBJ1-6, with D hard to call. CDR3 length equals 14 residues. Trimming left V 4 bases short and J 13 bases short, with 18 bases between. Germline V CDR1 and CDR2: SGDLS, YYNGEE. CDR3 protein: CASSYQDNPVPLHF. For the CDR3, the DNA is TGTGCCAGCAGCTATCAGGATAACCCAGTCCCCCTCCACTTT.

CDR3 sequence (DNA): TGCGCCAGCAGCCAAGATAGGGGCATAAAGACTGAAGCTTTCTTT. Protein sequence: CASSQDRGIKTEAFF. The chain links TRBV4-3 to TRBJ1-1; possibly TRBD1 for D (5 bases). Trimming shortened V by 0 bases and J by 5 bases, and 13 bases separated the two germline ends. The CDR3 is 15 residues long. The germline V gene encodes CDR1 LGHNA and CDR2 YSLEER.

J is TRBJ1-2 and V is TRBV6-5; 10 bases map to TRBD1. This CDR3 is 15 amino acids long. The V gene end was trimmed by 5 bases and the J gene end by 6 bases; junction bases not matched to a gene: 9. Germline loops: CDR1 MNHEY, CDR2 SVGAGI. CDR3 in DNA: TGTGCCAGCAGTCTTCCGGGACAGGGGTTAGATGGCTACACCTTC. Residues: CASSLPGQGLDGYTF.

The V call is TRBV7-2, the J call TRBJ1-3; D ambiguous. Per germline, CDR1 SGHTA and CDR2 FQGNSA. V dropped 1 base and J dropped 6 bases, with 10 bases sitting between them. CDR3 length: 14 amino acids. The DNA for the CDR3 is TGTGCCAGCAGCTTAGGGGTTCAGGAAAACACCATATATTTT. Translated, it gives CASSLGVQENTIYF.

The chain couples TRBV5-1 to TRBJ2-3; weak D call: TRBD1 (7 bases). Trimming took 0 bases from V and 3 from J, leaving 14 bases between them. Germline CDR1 SGHRS, CDR2 YFSETQ. This CDR3 is built from 16 residues. In DNA, the CDR3 is TGCGCCAGCAGCTTGGCCGGGGCAGGGGGGACAGATACGCAGTATTTT. This translates into CASSLAGAGGTDTQYF.

This clone has just a few counts. The chain combines TRBV30 with TRBJ1-2, with a tentative D call TRBD1 (6 bases). Trimming removed 3 bases from V and 8 bases from J, with 16 bases in between. Germline values: CDR1 GTSNPN, CDR2 SVGIG (reference sequence). The CDR3 spans 13 residues. CDR3 DNA sequence: TGTGCCTGGAGAACAGCGGGGGCTCGGGGCTACACCTTC. Amino acids: CAWRTAGARGYTF. Full variable domain (missing parts from reference TRBV30 and TRBJ1-2): SQTIHQWPATLVQPVGSPLSLECTVEGTSNPNLYWYRQAAGRGLQLLFYSVGIGQISSEVPQNLSASRPQDRQFILSSKKLLLSDSGFYLCAWRTAGARGYTFGSGTRLTVV.

The rearrangement joins TRBV5-4 to TRBJ2-3; tentatively, D is TRBD2 (6 bases). V lost 4 bases and J 5 bases, leaving 14 bases between the germline ends. Germline-derived CDR1 and CDR2 are SGHNT and YYREEE (reference sequence). The CDR3 extends over 14 amino acids. The CDR3 DNA sequence: TGTGCCAGCAGCCAGCGGGCGAACCGAGATACGCAGTATTTT. It encodes CASSQRANRDTQYF.

The chain has TRBV18 and TRBJ1-5, with 8 bases lining up with TRBD1. The CDR3 has 15 amino acids. The V gene end was trimmed by 3 bases and the J gene end by 7 bases; junction bases not matched to a gene: 8. Per germline, CDR1 KGHSH and CDR2 LQKENI. In nucleotides, the CDR3 is TGTGCCAGCTCACCGGGGATCCAGGGGGCCCAGCCCCAGCATTTT. Its protein product is CASSPGIQGAQPQHF.

The chain has TRBV30 and TRBJ2-2, with 9 bases lining up with TRBD1. The CDR3 sequence is 18 residues long. Germline V gives CDR1 GTSNPN, CDR2 SVGIG (reference sequence). V gave up 2 bases and J gave up 5 bases; unmatched junction bases: 15. The CDR3: CAWSLRTGVLGRTGELFF. CDR3 nucleotides: TGTGCCTGGAGTCTTCGGACAGGGGTATTGGGAAGGACCGGGGAGCTGTTTTTT.

The chain joins TRBV9 to TRBJ1-6; D gene unclear. The germline V gene encodes CDR1 SGDLS and CDR2 YYNGEE. The V gene lost 4 bases and the J gene lost 6 bases, with 11 bases spanning the gap. CDR3 size: 14 residues. This CDR3 is CASSPPGLNSPLHF. The CDR3 nucleotides read TGTGCCAGCAGCCCCCCGGGTCTTAATTCACCCCTCCACTTT.

This clone is a singleton in its sample. The chain combines TRBV19 with TRBJ2-7; 7 bases are shared with TRBD1. This CDR3 comprises 15 residues. Germline trimming cut 6 bases from V and 2 bases from J; bases unmatched to any gene: 10. Germline V CDR1 and CDR2: LNHDA, SQIVND (reference sequence). The CDR3 protein is CASSDVTDRAYEQYF. As DNA, the CDR3 is TGTGCCAGTAGCGATGTCACCGACAGGGCCTACGAGCAGTACTTC.

The chain carries TRBV9 and TRBJ2-3, with D possibly matching TRBD1 (6 bases). In germline, CDR1 is SGDLS, CDR2 YYNGEE. V gave up 4 bases and J gave up 3 bases, with 21 bases separating them. CDR3 length: 17 amino acids. CDR3 sequence (DNA): TGTGCCAGCAGCTCCCAAGTAGGGGGTATTGGTACAGATACGCAGTATTTT. Amino acid sequence: CASSSQVGGIGTDTQYF.

V gene TRBV28 combines with J gene TRBJ2-7, with 9 bases that match TRBD1. CDR1 MDHEN and CDR2 SYDVKM come from the germline V gene. V dropped 2 bases and J dropped 6; count of bases not matched to a gene: 8. CDR3 length equals 15 residues. The CDR3 DNA is TGTGCCAGCAGTTTAGATGCGGGACAGGGCGGCGAGCAGTACTTC. It codes for CASSLDAGQGGEQYF. Complete variable domain (other parts from reference TRBV28 and TRBJ2-7): DVKVTQSSRYLVKRTGEKVFLECVQDMDHENMFWYRQDPGLGLRLIYFSYDVKMKEKGDIPEGYSVSREKKERFSLILESASTNQTSMYLCASSLDAGQGGEQYFGPGTRLTVT.

The V call is TRBV20-1, the J call TRBJ2-5, with a possible D match to TRBD2 (6 bases). With 3 bases removed from V and 5 bases from J, the gap between germline ends came to 7 bases. There are 11 residues in the CDR3. From germline, CDR1 is DFQATT and CDR2 SNEGSKA (reference sequence). CDR3 protein: CSARGGETQYF. In DNA, the CDR3 is TGCAGTGCTAGGGGAGGCGAGACCCAGTACTTC.

The rearrangement joins TRBV27 to TRBJ2-1, with TRBD2 identical over 14 bases. Per the germline V gene, CDR1 is MNHEY and CDR2 is SMNVEV (reference sequence). The CDR3 is made up of 15 amino acids. With 7 bases clipped from V and 10 bases from J, the junction kept 9 bases outside the gene matches. CDR3 protein: CASNQGLAGGREQFF. CDR3 in DNA: TGTGCCAGCAACCAAGGACTAGCGGGAGGCAGGGAGCAGTTCTTC.

This clone was observed a few times. The V call is TRBV6-6, the J call TRBJ2-1; D unclear. Germline CDR1 is MNHNY and CDR2 is SVGAGI (reference sequence). V lost 2 bases and J lost 1, with 12 bases in between. The CDR3 is made up of 16 amino acids. CDR3 loop: CASSYTAESSYNEQFF. The CDR3 DNA sequence: TGTGCCAGCAGTTACACCGCCGAGAGTTCCTACAATGAGCAGTTCTTC.

This chain joins TRBV28 and TRBJ1-1; D not certain. The V gene's germline CDR1 is MDHEN and CDR2 SYDVKM. The V end lost 6 bases, the J end lost 4 bases, and 15 bases lay between the germline ends. This CDR3 contains 14 residues. CDR3 residues: CASSSQRRITEAFF. The CDR3 region has the DNA TGTGCCAGCAGCTCTCAGCGTCGGATCACTGAAGCTTTCTTT.

The sample holds a few counts of this clone. Other DNA sequences in this sample translate to the same CDR3. V is TRBV5-1 and J is TRBJ2-2; no definite D call. Germline loops: CDR1 SGHRS, CDR2 YFSETQ. This CDR3 spans 18 amino acids. Trimming cost V 0 bases and J 2 bases, with 17 bases left between them. The CDR3 coding sequence is TGCGCCAGCAGCTTGGCACCGGTGGCGCTGGGCAACACCGGGGAGCTGTTTTTT. This gives the protein CASSLAPVALGNTGELFF.

V gene TRBV7-8 combines with J gene TRBJ1-2; D is unclear. Looked up from germline, CDR1 is SGHVS and CDR2 is FQNEAQ. V gave up 4 bases and J gave up 3 bases, with 9 bases separating them. The CDR3 length is 13 residues. The CDR3 DNA is TGTGCCAGCAGCTCAGATAATTACTATGGCTACACCTTC. Translated: CASSSDNYYGYTF.

This clone was seen a handful of times. At one boundary the junction diverges from the germline segment, which might be a read error. The chain couples TRBV5-8 to TRBJ1-5, with D maybe TRBD1 (6 bases). The germline gives CDR1 SGHTS, CDR2 YDEGEE. The CDR3 consists of 11 residues. CDR3 loop: CASRQTGHVDF. CDR3 DNA: TGTGCCAGCCGCCAGACAGGCCACGTCGATTTT.

The rearrangement joins TRBV18 to TRBJ2-3; TRBD2 matches at 8 bases. V dropped 6 bases and J dropped 3; count of bases not matched to a gene: 11. The germline CDR1 and CDR2 sequences are KGHSH and LQKENI. The CDR3 consists of 16 residues. CDR3 sequence reads: CASSPLGSGNTDTQYF. The DNA for the CDR3 is TGTGCCAGCTCCCCGCTGGGTAGCGGGAATACAGATACGCAGTATTTT.

The chain employs TRBV7-3 and TRBJ2-5, with a possible D match to TRBD2 (6 bases). This CDR3 region has 14 residues. Per germline, CDR1 SGHTA and CDR2 FQGTGA. With 5 bases removed from V and 2 bases from J, the gap between germline ends came to 12 bases. CDR3 nucleotide sequence: TGTGCCAGCAGCCCTAGCGCCTGGCAAGAGACCCAGTACTTC. Its protein is CASSPSAWQETQYF.

The chain recombines TRBV2 with TRBJ1-1; maybe TRBD1 (5 bases). The V gene's germline CDR1 is SNHLY and CDR2 FYNNEI. This CDR3 spans 11 amino acids. The V end was cut by 7 bases, the J end by 5 bases, with 8 bases between. The CDR3 DNA reads as TGTGCCAGCATCCGGGGGACTGAAGCTTTCTTT. Amino acids: CASIRGTEAFF.